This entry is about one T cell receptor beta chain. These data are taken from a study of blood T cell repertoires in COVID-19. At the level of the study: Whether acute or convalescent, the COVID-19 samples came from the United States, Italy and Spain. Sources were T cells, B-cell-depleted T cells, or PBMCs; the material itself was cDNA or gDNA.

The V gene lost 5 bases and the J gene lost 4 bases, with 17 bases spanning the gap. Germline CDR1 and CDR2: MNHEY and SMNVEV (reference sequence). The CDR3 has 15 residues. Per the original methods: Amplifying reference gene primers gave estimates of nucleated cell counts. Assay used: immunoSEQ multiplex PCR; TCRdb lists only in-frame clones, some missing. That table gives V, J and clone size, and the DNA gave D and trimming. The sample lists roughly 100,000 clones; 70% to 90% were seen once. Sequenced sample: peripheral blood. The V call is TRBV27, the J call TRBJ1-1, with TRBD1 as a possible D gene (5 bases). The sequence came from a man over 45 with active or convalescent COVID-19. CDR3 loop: CASSVSGIAGTEAFF. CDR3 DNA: TGTGCCAGCAGTGTTTCAGGGATAGCGGGCACTGAAGCTTTCTTT.